Sequencing of this TCR beta chain was carried out in a study of cytomegalovirus exposure and HLA in healthy donors. The CDR3 contains 12 residues. CDR1 and CDR2 (germline): GTSNPN, SVGIG (reference sequence). V lost 4 bases and J lost 6, with 10 bases in between. The study ran its PCR with 60 Vbeta and 13 Jbeta primers. The protocol was immunoSEQ multiplex PCR, while the TCRdb copy is restricted to in-frame clones and leaves out a portion. The profile shows 150,000 to 200,000 clones, 70% to 80% of them singletons. Regarding the study as a whole: It was in a later analysis that TCR association rates were seen to vary by HLA locus, highest for DRB1 and lowest for HLA-C. Presence/absence analyses rested on an assumption that sequencing depth was roughly uniform across donors. Reportedly, diagnosis of cytomegalovirus status by the classifier showed high specificity and sensitivity. For TCR beta chains, V- and J-gene trimming was later linked to a missense DCLRE1C variant.

On this clone itself: Its antigen remains unknown.

Sequenced: PBMCs. The TCR was taken from a woman in her forties in good health and CMV-seronegative. The chain is built from TRBV30 and TRBJ1-3; TRBD1 might be the D (6 bases). As DNA, the CDR3 is TGTGCCTGGACCCGGACAGAAAACACCATATATTTT. It encodes CAWTRTENTIYF.